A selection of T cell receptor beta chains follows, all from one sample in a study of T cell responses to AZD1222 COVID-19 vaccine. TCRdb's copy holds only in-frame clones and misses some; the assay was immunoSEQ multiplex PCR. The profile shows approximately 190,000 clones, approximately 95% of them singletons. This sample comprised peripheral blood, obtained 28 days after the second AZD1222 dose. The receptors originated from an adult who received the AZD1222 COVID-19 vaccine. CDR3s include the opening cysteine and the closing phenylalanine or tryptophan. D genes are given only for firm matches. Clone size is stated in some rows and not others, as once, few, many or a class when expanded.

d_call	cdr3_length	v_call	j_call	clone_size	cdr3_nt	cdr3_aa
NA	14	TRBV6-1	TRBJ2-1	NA	TGTGCCAGCGGTGTAGCGGTCTCCTACAATGAGCAGTTCTTC	CASGVAVSYNEQFF
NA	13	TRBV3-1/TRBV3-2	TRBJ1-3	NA	TGTGCCAGCTTGGGGGGAGGCGGAAACACCATATATTTT	CASLGGGGNTIYF
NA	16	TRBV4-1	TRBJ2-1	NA	TGCGCCAGCAGCCAATCAGGCGGGGCGACCTACAATGAGCAGTTCTTC	CASSQSGGATYNEQFF
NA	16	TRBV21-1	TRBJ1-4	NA	TGTGCCAGCAGCAAAGGGTTCGGCCAGGGTTTGGAAAAACTGTTTTTT	CASSKGFGQGLEKLFF
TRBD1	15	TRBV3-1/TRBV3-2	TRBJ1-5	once	TGTGCCAGCAGCCCCGGGACAGGGGCGGATCAGCCCCAGCATTTT	CASSPGTGADQPQHF
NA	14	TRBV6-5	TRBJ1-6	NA	TGTGCCAGCAGAAAACAGGGAGCGAACTCACCCCTCCACTTT	CASRKQGANSPLHF
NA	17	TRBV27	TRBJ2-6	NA	TGTGCCAGCAGTTTAGATGGGGCTTTGGCTGGGGCCAACGTCCTGACTTTC	CASSLDGALAGANVLTF
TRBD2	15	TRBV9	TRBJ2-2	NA	TGTGCCAGCAGCGCAACCGGGACTAGCCACGGGGAGCTGTTTTTT	CASSATGTSHGELFF
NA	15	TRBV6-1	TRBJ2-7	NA	TGTGCCAGCAGTGAATGGGGGGACACCTCCTACGAGCAGTACTTC	CASSEWGDTSYEQYF
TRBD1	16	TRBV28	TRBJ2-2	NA	TGTGCCAGCAGTTATTGGGGACAGGGGAACACCGGGGAGCTGTTTTTT	CASSYWGQGNTGELFF
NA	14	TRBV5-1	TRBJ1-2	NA	TGCGCCAGCAGCTTGGAGCCGGCTAACTATGGCTACACCTTC	CASSLEPANYGYTF
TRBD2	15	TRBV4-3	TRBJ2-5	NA	TGCGCCAGCAGCCAAGCCGGACTAGGCGAGACGACCCAGTACTTC	CASSQAGLGETTQYF
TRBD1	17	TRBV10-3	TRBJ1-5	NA	TGTGCCATCAGTGAGTCGATGCAGGGGGCCAGCAATCAGCCCCAGCATTTT	CAISESMQGASNQPQHF
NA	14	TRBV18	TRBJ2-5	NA	TGTGCCAGCTCCCCAACCTCGGGGTTGAGGACCCAGTACTTC	CASSPTSGLRTQYF
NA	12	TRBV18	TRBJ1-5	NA	TGTGCCAGCTCACCCCGGGGTCAGCCCCAGCATTTT	CASSPRGQPQHF
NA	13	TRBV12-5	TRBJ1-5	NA	TGTGCTAGTGGGAGGACGGTGAATCAGCCCCAGCATTTT	CASGRTVNQPQHF
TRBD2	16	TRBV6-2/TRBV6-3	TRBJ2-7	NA	TGTGCCAGCAGTCACCGACTAGCGGTGAGTCTCTACGAGCAGTACTTC	CASSHRLAVSLYEQYF
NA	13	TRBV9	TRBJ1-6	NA	TGTGCCAGCAGCGTAGAATCTGGATCACCCCTCCACTTT	CASSVESGSPLHF
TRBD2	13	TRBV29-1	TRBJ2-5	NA	TGCAGCGGAAAGCGGGGTCCACAAGAGACCCAGTACTTC	CSGKRGPQETQYF
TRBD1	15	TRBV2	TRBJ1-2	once	TGTGCCAGCAGCCAGACAGGGGGCGGTAACTATGGCTACACCTTC	CASSQTGGGNYGYTF
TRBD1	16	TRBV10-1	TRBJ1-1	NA	TGCGCCAGCAATCGGGACAGGGTATTGATGAACACTGAAGCTTTCTTT	CASNRDRVLMNTEAFF
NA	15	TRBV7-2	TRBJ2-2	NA	TGTGCCAGCAGCCCCACAGGGTCGAACACCGGGGAGCTGTTTTTT	CASSPTGSNTGELFF
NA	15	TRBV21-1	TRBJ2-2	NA	TGTGCCAGCAGCAAGAAGGACGGAAACACCGGGGAGCTGTTTTTT	CASSKKDGNTGELFF
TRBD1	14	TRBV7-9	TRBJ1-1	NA	TGTGCCAGCAGCGAGAATACAGGGGTTAATGAAGCTTTCTTT	CASSENTGVNEAFF
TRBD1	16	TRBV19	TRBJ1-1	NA	TGTGCCAGTAGTCCCCCGGATTCGACAGGGCGCACTGAAGCTTTCTTT	CASSPPDSTGRTEAFF
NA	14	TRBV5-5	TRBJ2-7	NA	TGTGCCAGCAGCTTAACTGGGGAATGGTACGAGCAGTACTTC	CASSLTGEWYEQYF
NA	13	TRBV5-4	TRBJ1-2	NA	TGTGCCAGCAGCTTGTGGCAGGGCTATGGCTACACCTTC	CASSLWQGYGYTF
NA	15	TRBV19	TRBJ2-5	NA	TGTGCCAGTAGAAACCTAAACGAGTACCAAGAGACCCAGTACTTC	CASRNLNEYQETQYF
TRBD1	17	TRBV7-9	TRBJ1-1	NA	TGTGCCAGCAGCTCGTCCCGGGACAGGGGACTGAACACTGAAGCTTTCTTT	CASSSSRDRGLNTEAFF
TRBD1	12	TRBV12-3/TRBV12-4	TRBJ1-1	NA	TGTGCCAGCAGTTTGTCAGGGGGAAAAGCTTTCTTT	CASSLSGGKAFF
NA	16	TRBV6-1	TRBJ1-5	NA	TGTGCCAGCAGTGAGGTTCGGGTCGGGGGACATCAGCCCCAGCATTTT	CASSEVRVGGHQPQHF